This T cell receptor (beta chain) is drawn from a study of T cells in Graves' hyperthyroidism and ophthalmopathy. Study-wide results and limits: From stable hyperthyroidism, ophthalmopathy was set apart by a 13 V-J model.

At least ten counts were recorded for this clonotype. The antigen is undetermined. Hyperthyroidism, newly diagnosed and lasting under 2 months, affected patients aged 18 to 65. Diagnoses used clinical symptoms, serum thyroxine and TRAb, thyroid ultrasound and orbital computed tomography. Fresh peripheral blood, 10 ml, yielded the PBMCs. V gave up 0 bases and J gave up 7 bases, with 16 bases separating them. The CDR3 is 15 amino acids. The germline V gene encodes CDR1 ENHRY and CDR2 SYGVKD. Amplification yielded TCR beta CDR3 regions, with RNA transcripts as the source. The primer set for the first-round RT-PCR of the TCR CDR3 was HTBI. TCRdb re-called the multiplex PCR reads with MiXCR, one entry per CDR3 protein. The sample records roughly 700,000 distinct CDR3 sequences, 15% to 20% being singletons.

This sequence joins TRBV10-3 and TRBJ2-7, with TRBD2 as a possible D gene (6 bases). The material sequenced was blood. The sequence was collected from a man aged 45-60 years with Graves' hyperthyroidism. CDR3 loop: CAISESRDGGKEQYF. The CDR3 DNA reads TGTGCCATCAGTGAGTCGAGGGACGGGGGAAAAGAGCAGTACTTC.